This TCR beta chain appears in the sequencing data of a study of T cells after yellow fever vaccination. In the study overall: Fractions of low cell number were prepared using SMART-Seq v4 Ultra Low Input. Study-wide points: The study re-detected most primary-vaccination clones after the booster (approximately 97% CD4, roughly 85% CD8). Relatively few clonotypes were ones that appeared in both CD4 and CD8 compartments.

TCRdb passed the 5' RACE reads through MiXCR, listing each CDR3 protein once. The sample gives some 250,000 distinct CDR3 sequences, around 3.5% of which show up once; around 20% is in the top ten. This clonotype was detected many times. Its antigen is currently unknown. The sequence was collected from a man between 18 and 35 years old who received the YFV17D yellow fever vaccine. The starting material was PBMCs, obtained 15 days after the yellow fever booster vaccination.

CDR3 region: CASSPGTAGGFSTDTQYF. CDR3 DNA sequence: TGTGCCAGCAGCCCCGGGACAGCGGGGGGATTTAGCACAGATACGCAGTATTTT. The chain is built from TRBV7-2 and TRBJ2-3, with 9 bases lining up with TRBD2. The germline CDR1 and CDR2 sequences are SGHTA and FQGNSA. The V and J ends lost 5 bases and 0 bases, in that order; junction bases with no gene match: 12. The CDR3 covers 18 residues.